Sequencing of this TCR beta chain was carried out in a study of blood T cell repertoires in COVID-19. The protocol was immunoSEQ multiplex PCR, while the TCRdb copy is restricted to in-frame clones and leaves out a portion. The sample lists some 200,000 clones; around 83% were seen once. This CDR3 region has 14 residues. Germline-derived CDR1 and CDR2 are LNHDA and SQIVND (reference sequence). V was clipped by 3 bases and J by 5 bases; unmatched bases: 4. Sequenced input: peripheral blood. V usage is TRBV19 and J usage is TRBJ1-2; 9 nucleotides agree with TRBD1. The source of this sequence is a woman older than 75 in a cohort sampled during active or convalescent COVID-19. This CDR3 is CASSMDRGMYGYTF. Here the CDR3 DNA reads TGTGCCAGTAGTATGGACAGGGGAATGTATGGCTACACCTTC.